Following are 14 T cell receptor beta chains from one sample sequenced in a study of blood T cell repertoires in COVID-19. This table comes from immunoSEQ multiplex PCR, and its TCRdb copy is limited to in-frame clones, with some not included. The data contain around 86,000 clones, around 86% of them singletons. The sequenced sample was peripheral blood. The receptors derive from a woman aged 80 or older with acute or convalescent COVID-19.

This clone was detected a few times. The chain employs TRBV7-2 and TRBJ1-1, with TRBD1 matching over 10 bases. There are 15 residues in the CDR3. The V segment lost 5 bases and the J segment 2 bases; nucleotides outside the gene matches: 5. Germline V gene data show CDR1 as SGHTA and CDR2 as FQGNSA. The CDR3 loop reads CASSLQTGGNTEAFF. The CDR3 DNA follows: TGTGCCAGCAGCCTTCAGACAGGGGGCAACACTGAAGCTTTCTTT. Full variable domain (rest looked up from reference TRBV7-2 and TRBJ1-1): GAGVSQSPSNKVTEKGKDVELRCDPISGHTALYWYRQSLGQGLEFLIYFQGNSAPDKSGLPSDRFSAERTGGSVSTLTIQRTQQEDSAVYLCASSLQTGGNTEAFFGQGTRLTVV.

This chain joins TRBV6-5 and TRBJ1-5, with TRBD1 identical over 9 bases. The CDR3 extends over 15 amino acids. Trimming cost V 6 bases and J 2 bases; bases outside gene matches: 5. Germline assignment: CDR1 MNHEY and CDR2 SVGAGI. This chain's CDR3 is CASSRTGVGNQPQHF. CDR3 nucleotides: TGTGCCAGCAGCAGGACAGGGGTGGGCAATCAGCCCCAGCATTTT.

The gene calls are TRBV6-5 and TRBJ1-1; the match to TRBD1 covers 9 bases. The germline V gene encodes CDR1 MNHEY and CDR2 SVGAGI. CDR3 length equals 15 residues. The junction had 7 bases not matched to a gene; V was cut back by 6 bases and J by 2 bases. As DNA, the CDR3 is TGTGCCAGCAGGAGCCAACAGGGGGCTAACACTGAAGCTTTCTTT. Translated, it gives CASRSQQGANTEAFF.

The V gene is TRBV5-4, the J gene TRBJ2-1; D is perhaps TRBD1 (7 bases). CDR3 length: 16 amino acids. Trimming shortened V by 1 base and J by 7 bases, and 18 bases separated the two germline ends. Germline CDR1 reads SGHNT; CDR2 reads YYREEE (reference sequence). This CDR3 is CASSLITPGGRNEQFF. The CDR3 DNA follows: TGTGCCAGCAGCTTGATAACCCCAGGGGGGAGGAATGAGCAGTTCTTC.

This rearrangement joins TRBV30 to TRBJ2-7, with 9 nucleotides matching TRBD1. The CDR3 contains 12 residues. Unmatched junction bases numbered 5, after V lost 4 bases and J lost 7 bases. Germline V gene data show CDR1 as GTSNPN and CDR2 as SVGIG (reference sequence). CDR3 coding DNA: TGTGCCTGGATGAACAGGGGGCGGGAGCAGTACTTC. This translates into CAWMNRGREQYF.

The chain employs TRBV14 and TRBJ2-7, with TRBD1 identical over 9 bases. The germline V gene encodes CDR1 SGHDN and CDR2 FVKESK. The CDR3 is made up of 16 amino acids. J was trimmed by 6 bases and V by 4 bases; bases with no gene match: 13. The CDR3 DNA reads as TGTGCCAGCAGCCCTGGGCGGGGACAGGGACGTGCCGAGCAGTACTTC. It specifies CASSPGRGQGRAEQYF.

This clone has just a few counts. This chain uses TRBV6-5 with TRBJ1-3; the match to TRBD1 covers 8 bases. V lost 2 bases and J lost 4; bases outside the gene matches: 4. There are 15 residues in the CDR3. Germline CDR1 MNHEY, CDR2 SVGAGI. The CDR3 DNA is TGTGCCAGCAGTTACGCGGACAGGGCCGGAAACACCATATATTTT. Its protein is CASSYADRAGNTIYF.

J is TRBJ1-4 and V is TRBV5-1; 7 bases map to TRBD1. Germline V CDR1 and CDR2: SGHRS, YFSETQ. This CDR3 comprises 16 residues. V shed 6 bases and J 5 bases; nucleotides not matched to a gene: 13. Here the CDR3 reads CASTTGDSGPNEKLFF. The CDR3 DNA reads TGCGCCAGCACCACAGGGGATTCGGGGCCGAATGAAAAACTGTTTTTT. The variable domain in full, completed from reference TRBV5-1 and TRBJ1-4, reads KAGVTQTPRYLIKTRGQQVTLSCSPISGHRSVSWYQQTPGQGLQFLFEYFSETQRNKGNFPGRFSGRQFSNSRSEMNVSTLELGDSALYLCASTTGDSGPNEKLFFGSGTQLSVL.

CDR3 nucleotides: TGTGCCAGCAGCCAAGGGAGGCCGCCCCAATCGCAGTATTTT. This codes for CASSQGRPPQSQYF. The chain is built from TRBV3-1 (or the pseudogene TRBV3-2) and TRBJ2-3, with a possible D match to TRBD2 (5 bases). Germline CDR1 reads LGHDT; CDR2 reads YNNKEL (reference sequence). Trimming stripped 1 base from V and 10 bases from J, with 15 bases between. The CDR3 is 14 amino acids.

This chain uses TRBV7-3 with TRBJ2-3; perhaps TRBD2 as D (6 bases). The V end lost 3 bases, the J end lost 2 bases, and 9 bases lay between the germline ends. The CDR3 consists of 14 residues. Germline CDR1 and CDR2: SGHTA and FQGTGA. The CDR3 sequence is CASSLEGSTDTQYF. In DNA form, the CDR3 reads TGTGCCAGCAGCTTGGAGGGGTCCACAGATACGCAGTATTTT.

This clone was seen a single time. The rearrangement joins TRBV3-1 (or the pseudogene TRBV3-2) to TRBJ2-1; TRBD2 matches at 8 bases. J lost 5 bases, V lost 3 bases, and 3 bases had no gene match. The CDR3 spans 14 residues. Germline assignment: CDR1 LGHDT and CDR2 YNNKEL (reference sequence). The CDR3 spells CASSQSGGNNEQFF. CDR3 nucleotide sequence: TGTGCCAGCAGCCAGAGCGGGGGCAACAATGAGCAGTTCTTC.

The chain combines TRBV11-3 with TRBJ2-1; 9 bases map to TRBD1. The CDR3 is made up of 16 amino acids. After removal of 0 bases from V and 4 bases from J, the junction contained 4 bases not matched to a gene. CDR1 and CDR2 from the germline V gene are SGHNT and YENEEA. The CDR3 sequence: CASSLDGTGIYNEQFF. The CDR3 bases are TGTGCCAGCAGCTTAGATGGGACAGGGATATACAATGAGCAGTTCTTC.

J is TRBJ1-2 and V is TRBV4-2, with TRBD1 as a possible D gene (5 bases). CDR3 length: 13 residues. The germline V gene has CDR1 LGHNA and CDR2 YNFKEQ. V dropped 10 bases and J dropped 2 bases, with 14 bases sitting between them. DNA for the CDR3: TGTGCCACCGGGAACGGGGGAAACTATGGCTACACCTTC. As protein: CATGNGGNYGYTF.

The chain links TRBV6-5 to TRBJ2-1, with no clear D. Between the trimmed V and J ends, which lost 6 bases and 3 bases, there was a span of 9 bases. Germline values: CDR1 MNHEY, CDR2 SVGAGI. CDR3 length: 13 amino acids. The chain's CDR3 is CASSPARYNEQFF. CDR3 nucleotide sequence: TGTGCCAGCAGCCCCGCGCGCTACAATGAGCAGTTCTTC.